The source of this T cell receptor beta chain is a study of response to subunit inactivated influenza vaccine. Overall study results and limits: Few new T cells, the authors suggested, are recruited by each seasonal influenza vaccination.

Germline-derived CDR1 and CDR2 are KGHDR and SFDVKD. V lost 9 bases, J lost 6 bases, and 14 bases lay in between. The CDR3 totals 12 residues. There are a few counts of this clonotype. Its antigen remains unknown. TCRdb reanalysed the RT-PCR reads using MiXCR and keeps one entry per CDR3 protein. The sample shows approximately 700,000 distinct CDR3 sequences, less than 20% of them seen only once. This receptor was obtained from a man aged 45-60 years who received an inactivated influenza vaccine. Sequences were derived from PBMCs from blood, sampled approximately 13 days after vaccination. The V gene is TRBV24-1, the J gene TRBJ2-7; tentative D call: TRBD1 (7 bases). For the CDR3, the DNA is TGTGCCACCCCTCCCAGGGGGGTCGAGCAGTACTTC. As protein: CATPPRGVEQYF.